In this sample, the clone carrying this T cell receptor (beta chain) turned up a few times. Each CDR3 protein gets one entry after TCRdb re-called the 5' RACE reads with MiXCR. The sample holds a few hundred thousand distinct CDR3 sequences, roughly 9% seen once. The data were obtained in a study of identical twins. The CDR3 extends over 14 amino acids. V lost 4 bases and J lost 0, with 7 bases in between. Germline V gene sequence: CDR1 ENHRY, CDR2 SYGVKD. The sequenced material came from naive T cells sorted from blood. V is TRBV10-3 and J is TRBJ1-5; D ambiguous. The sequence was collected from a woman in her fifties or sixties in good health. The CDR3 bases are TGTGCCATCAGTGTCACAGTTAGCAATCAGCCCCAGCATTTT. Amino acids: CAISVTVSNQPQHF.